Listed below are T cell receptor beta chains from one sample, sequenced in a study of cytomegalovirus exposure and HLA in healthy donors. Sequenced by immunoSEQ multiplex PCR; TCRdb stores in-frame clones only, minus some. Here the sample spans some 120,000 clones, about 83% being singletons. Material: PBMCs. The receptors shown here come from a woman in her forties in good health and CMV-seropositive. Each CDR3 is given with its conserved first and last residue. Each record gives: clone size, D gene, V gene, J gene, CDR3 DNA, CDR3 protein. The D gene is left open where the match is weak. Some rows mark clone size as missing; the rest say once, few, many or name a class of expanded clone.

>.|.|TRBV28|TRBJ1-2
TGTGCCAGCAGTTTATTGGACACAGCTAACTATGGCTACACCTTC
CASSLLDTANYGYTF
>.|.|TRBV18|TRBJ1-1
TGTGCCAGCTCACCACTCGGGTTAGTAGCTTTCTTT
CASSPLGLVAFF
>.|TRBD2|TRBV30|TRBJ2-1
TGTGCCGCGGGCTGGGGACTAGCGGGAGTTGAGCAGTTCTTC
CAAGWGLAGVEQFF
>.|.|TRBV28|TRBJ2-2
TGTGCCAGCAGTTCTCCCAGTGTGGCTGCGAACACCGGGGAGCTGTTTTTT
CASSSPSVAANTGELFF
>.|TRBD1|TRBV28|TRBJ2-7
TGTGCCAGCAGTTGGGGACAGGGATTATACGAGCAGTACTTC
CASSWGQGLYEQYF
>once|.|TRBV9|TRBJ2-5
TGTGCCAGCAGCGTAGGGAGGGGTGGCGAGACCCAGTACTTC
CASSVGRGGETQYF
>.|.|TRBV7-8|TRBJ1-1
TGTGCCAGCAGCTGGGCGCGGGGATATGCTGAAGCTTTCTTT
CASSWARGYAEAFF
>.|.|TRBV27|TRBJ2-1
TGTGCCAGCAGTCTAAGGGAGTTTCACAATGAGCAGTTCTTC
CASSLREFHNEQFF
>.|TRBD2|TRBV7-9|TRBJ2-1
TGTGCCAGCAGCTTAACGAAGCGGGAGCATCACAATGAGCAGTTCTTC
CASSLTKREHHNEQFF
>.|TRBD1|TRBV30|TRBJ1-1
TGTGCCTGGAGTGTACAGGGGCGCCGGGCTTTCTTT
CAWSVQGRRAFF
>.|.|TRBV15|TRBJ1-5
TGTGCCACCAGCAGAGATCAGCCCAGGGTCAGGGATCAGCCCCAGCATTTT
CATSRDQPRVRDQPQHF
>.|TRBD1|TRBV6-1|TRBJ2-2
TGTGCCAGCAATGGACAGGCGAACACCGGGGAGCTGTTTTTT
CASNGQANTGELFF
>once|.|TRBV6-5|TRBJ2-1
TGTGCCAGCAGTTACTTGGAGAGCTCCTACAATGAGCAGTTCTTC
CASSYLESSYNEQFF
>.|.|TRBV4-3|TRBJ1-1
TGCGCCAGCAGCCAAGATCGCACAGGGGAAGCTTTCTTT
CASSQDRTGEAFF
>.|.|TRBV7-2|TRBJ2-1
TGTGCCGGCAGCTTATCATTCGGAGGGAACAATGAGCAGTTCTTC
CAGSLSFGGNNEQFF
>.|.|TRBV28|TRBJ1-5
TGTGCCAGCAAGGTGTCAGGGGCGCGTAATCAGCCCCAGCATTTT
CASKVSGARNQPQHF
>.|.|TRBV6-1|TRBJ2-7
TGTGCCAGTTTGACAGCTACCTACGAGCAGTACTTC
CASLTATYEQYF
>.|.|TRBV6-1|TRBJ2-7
TGTGCCAGCAGTGAAGGGTCAGGTCTAATCGAGCAGTACTTC
CASSEGSGLIEQYF
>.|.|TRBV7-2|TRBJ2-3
TGTGCCAGCAGCTTAAATGCGCTACGGGAGCTCAGCACAGATACGCAGTATTTT
CASSLNALRELSTDTQYF
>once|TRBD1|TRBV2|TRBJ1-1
TGTGCCAGCAGACGACAGGGGAGTATTAACACTGAAGCTTTCTTT
CASRRQGSINTEAFF
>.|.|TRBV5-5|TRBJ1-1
TGTGCCAGCAGATTAGGCGGAACCTTCGCAGAGTTT
CASRLGGTFAEF
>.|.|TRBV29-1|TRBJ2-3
TGCAGCTCTGCGCCTAGCACAGATACGCAGTATTTT
CSSAPSTDTQYF
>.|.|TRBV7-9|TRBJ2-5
TGTGCCAGCAGCTTCGGCAGGGACCAGTACTTC
CASSFGRDQYF
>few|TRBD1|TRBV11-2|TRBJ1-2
TGTGCCAGCAGCTTACCGGGACAGCCCCGTTATGGCTACACCTTC
CASSLPGQPRYGYTF
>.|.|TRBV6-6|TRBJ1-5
TGTGCCAGCAGTTCCGGGAATCAGCCCCAGCATTTT
CASSSGNQPQHF
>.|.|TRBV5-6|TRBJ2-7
TGTGCCAGCAGCTTGTCAGGGGCAGCCTACGAGCAGTACTTC
CASSLSGAAYEQYF
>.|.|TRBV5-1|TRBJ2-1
TGCGCCAGCAGCTTGGCCCGCGGACTGGAGGACAATGAGCAGTTCTTC
CASSLARGLEDNEQFF
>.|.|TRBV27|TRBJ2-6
TGTGCCAGCAGCCAAAGGGGGATGACAGACTCTGGGGCCAACGTCCTGACTTTC
CASSQRGMTDSGANVLTF
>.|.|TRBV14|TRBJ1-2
TGTGCCAGCAGCCCTCCTGGAGGGCTGGCCCGGGGCTACACCTTC
CASSPPGGLARGYTF
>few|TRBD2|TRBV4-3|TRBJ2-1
TGCGCCAGCAGCCAAGAGTTGGGTACTAGCGGTTATGAGCAGTTCTTC
CASSQELGTSGYEQFF
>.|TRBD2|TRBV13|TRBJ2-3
TGTGCCAGCAGGGGGACTAGCGGGAGGGCATGGTCAGATACGCAGTATTTT
CASRGTSGRAWSDTQYF
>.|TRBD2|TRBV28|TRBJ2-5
TGTGTCAGCAGTTTAATGGCGGGAGTATTGGGGACCCAGTACTTC
CVSSLMAGVLGTQYF
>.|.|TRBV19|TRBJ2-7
TGTGCCAGTAGTAGGGGGGAGCCCCACCGCGAGCAGTACTTC
CASSRGEPHREQYF
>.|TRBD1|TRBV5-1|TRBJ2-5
TGCGCCAGCAGCCCCGGACAGGGGGCTTACCAAGAGACCCAGTACTTC
CASSPGQGAYQETQYF
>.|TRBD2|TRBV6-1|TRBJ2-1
TGTGCCAGCAGTGAAGCATCTAGCGGGTTCTACAATGAGCAGTTCTTC
CASSEASSGFYNEQFF
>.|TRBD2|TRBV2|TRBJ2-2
TGTGCCAGCAGTGCTACTACTAGCGGGATTAACACCGGGGAGCTGTTTTTT
CASSATTSGINTGELFF
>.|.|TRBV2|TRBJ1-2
TGTGCCAGCAGCGCAGGGAACGACTATGGCTACACCTTC
CASSAGNDYGYTF
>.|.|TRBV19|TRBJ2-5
TGTGCCAGTAAAACAGGGTCCGGAGAGACCCAGTACTTC
CASKTGSGETQYF
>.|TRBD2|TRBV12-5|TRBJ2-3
TGTGCTAGTGGTTTCCTTCATCTGGCTGGACTAGCGGGAGGACCTAGCACAGATACGCAGTATTTT
CASGFLHLAGLAGGPSTDTQYF
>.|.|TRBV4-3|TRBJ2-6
TGCGCCAGCAGCCCCGACGGTAGCAGCACTGGGGCCAACGTCCTGACTTTC
CASSPDGSSTGANVLTF
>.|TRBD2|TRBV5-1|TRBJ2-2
TGCGCCAGCAGCTTGTCGGGGGGGCTAAACACCGGGGAGCTGTTTTTT
CASSLSGGLNTGELFF